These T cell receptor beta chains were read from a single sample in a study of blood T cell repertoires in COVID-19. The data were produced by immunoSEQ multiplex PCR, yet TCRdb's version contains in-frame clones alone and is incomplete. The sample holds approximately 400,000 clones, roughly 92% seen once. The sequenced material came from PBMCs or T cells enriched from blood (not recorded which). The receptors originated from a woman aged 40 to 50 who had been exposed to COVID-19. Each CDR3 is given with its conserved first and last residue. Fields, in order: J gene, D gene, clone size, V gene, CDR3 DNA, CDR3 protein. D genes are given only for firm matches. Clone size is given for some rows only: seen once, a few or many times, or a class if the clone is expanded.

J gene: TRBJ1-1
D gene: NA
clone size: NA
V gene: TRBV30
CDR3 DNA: TGTGCCTGGAGTATAGTTTTGAACACTGAAGCTTTCTTT
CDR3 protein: CAWSIVLNTEAFF

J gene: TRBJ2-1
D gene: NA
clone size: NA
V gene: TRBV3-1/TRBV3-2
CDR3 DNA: TGTGCCAGCAGCCAAGATAGGGGGACCGCCAGGCGGAATGAGCAGTTCTTC
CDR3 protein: CASSQDRGTARRNEQFF

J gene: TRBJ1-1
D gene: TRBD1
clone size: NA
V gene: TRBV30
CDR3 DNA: TGTGCCTGGAAAACACAGGGGGCAACTTTCTTT
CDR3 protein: CAWKTQGATFF

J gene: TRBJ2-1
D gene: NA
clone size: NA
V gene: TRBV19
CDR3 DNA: TGTGCCAGTAGTGGGGGCCCGACTAGCTCCGTGGCCTACAATGAGCAGTTCTTC
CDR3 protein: CASSGGPTSSVAYNEQFF

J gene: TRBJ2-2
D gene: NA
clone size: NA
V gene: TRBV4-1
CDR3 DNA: TGCGCCAGCAGCCAAGACACACGTCCTAGCAGCAGGACCGGGGAGCTGTTTTTT
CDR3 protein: CASSQDTRPSSRTGELFF

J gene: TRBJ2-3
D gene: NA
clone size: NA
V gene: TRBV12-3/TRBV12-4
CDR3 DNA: TGTGCCAGCAGTTTCAGGGATACGCAGTATTTT
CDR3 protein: CASSFRDTQYF

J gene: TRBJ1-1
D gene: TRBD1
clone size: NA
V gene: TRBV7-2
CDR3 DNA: TGTGCCAGCAGGGAAGGACAGGGAAACACTGAAGCTTTCTTT
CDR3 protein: CASREGQGNTEAFF

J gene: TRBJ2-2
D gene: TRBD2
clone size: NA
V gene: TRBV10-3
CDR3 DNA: TGTGCCATCAGTGTGACTAGCGGGAGCCCAAACACCGGGGAGCTGTTTTTT
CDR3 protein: CAISVTSGSPNTGELFF

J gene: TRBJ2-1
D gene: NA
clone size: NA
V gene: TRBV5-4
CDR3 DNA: TGTGCCAGCAGCAGAGTCTACAATGAGCAGTTCTTC
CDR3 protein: CASSRVYNEQFF

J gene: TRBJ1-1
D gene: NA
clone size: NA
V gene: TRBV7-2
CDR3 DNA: TGTGCCAGCAGCTCCATCGGTATGAACACTGAAGCTTTCTTT
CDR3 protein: CASSSIGMNTEAFF

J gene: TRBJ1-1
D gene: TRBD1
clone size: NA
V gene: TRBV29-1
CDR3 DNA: TGCAGCGTTGGGGGCCCCCAGGGGGCGAACACTGAAGCTTTCTTT
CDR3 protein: CSVGGPQGANTEAFF

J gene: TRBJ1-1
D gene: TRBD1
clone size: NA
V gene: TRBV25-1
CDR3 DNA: TGTGCCAGCAGGGCGGGGGACAGGGGGTCTACTGAAGCTTTCTTT
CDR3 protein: CASRAGDRGSTEAFF

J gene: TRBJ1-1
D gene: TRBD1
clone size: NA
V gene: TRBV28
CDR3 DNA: TGTGCCAGCAGTTCCATAACAGGGGGGTCTGAAGCTTTCTTT
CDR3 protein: CASSSITGGSEAFF

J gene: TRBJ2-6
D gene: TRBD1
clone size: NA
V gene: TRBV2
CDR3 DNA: TGTGCCAGCGGGAAGGACAGGGGGACAGGGGCCAACGTCCTGACTTTC
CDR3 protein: CASGKDRGTGANVLTF

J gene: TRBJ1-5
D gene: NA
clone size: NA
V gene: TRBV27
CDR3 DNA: TGTGCCACCCGGAAGGGGCAGGGTCGCAATCAGCCCCAGCATTTT
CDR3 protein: CATRKGQGRNQPQHF

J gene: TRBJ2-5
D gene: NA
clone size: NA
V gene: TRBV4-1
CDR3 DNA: TGCGCCAGCAGCCAAGCACCAGGTCCCGAGACCCAGTACTTC
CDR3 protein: CASSQAPGPETQYF

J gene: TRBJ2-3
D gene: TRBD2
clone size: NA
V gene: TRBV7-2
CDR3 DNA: TGTGCCAGCAGCTTAGCGGCTAGCGGTGGGGATACGCAGTATTTT
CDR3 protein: CASSLAASGGDTQYF

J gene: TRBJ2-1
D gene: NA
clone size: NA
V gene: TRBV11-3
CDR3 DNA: TGTGCCAGCGGGGGGGCGTACTCAGAAGAGCAGTTCTTC
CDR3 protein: CASGGAYSEEQFF

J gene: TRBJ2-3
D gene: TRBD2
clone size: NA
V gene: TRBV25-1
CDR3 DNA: TGTGCCAGCAGCTTGGGACTACGCACAGATACGCAGTATTTT
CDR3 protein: CASSLGLRTDTQYF

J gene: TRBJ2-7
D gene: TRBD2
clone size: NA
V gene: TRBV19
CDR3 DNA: TGTGCCAGTAGTTCCTATGTCCTCACTAGCGGGAGGCCGTTCTTTTACGAGCAGTACTTC
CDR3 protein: CASSSYVLTSGRPFFYEQYF

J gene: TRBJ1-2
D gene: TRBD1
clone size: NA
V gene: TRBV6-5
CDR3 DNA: TGTGCCAGCAGTTATCTCCGGGCAGGGGGCAACTATGGCTACACCTTC
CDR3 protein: CASSYLRAGGNYGYTF

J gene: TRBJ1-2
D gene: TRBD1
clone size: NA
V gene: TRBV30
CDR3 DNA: TGTGCCTGGAGTGCACTCGACAGGGGGAATTCGAATGGCTACACCTTC
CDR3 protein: CAWSALDRGNSNGYTF

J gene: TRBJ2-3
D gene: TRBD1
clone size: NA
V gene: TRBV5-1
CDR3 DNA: TGCGCCAGCAGCTTATGGACAGGGGGCGTAGATACGCAGTATTTT
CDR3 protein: CASSLWTGGVDTQYF

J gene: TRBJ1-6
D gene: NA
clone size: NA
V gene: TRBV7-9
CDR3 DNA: TGTGCCAGCAGCTCCATACTGGGGGGCTCCTATAATTCACCCCTCCACTTT
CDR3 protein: CASSSILGGSYNSPLHF

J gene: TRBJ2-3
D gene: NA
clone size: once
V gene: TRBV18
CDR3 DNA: TGTGCCAGCTCACCAACCCCGGCAGGGTTCAGCACAGATACGCAGTATTTT
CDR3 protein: CASSPTPAGFSTDTQYF

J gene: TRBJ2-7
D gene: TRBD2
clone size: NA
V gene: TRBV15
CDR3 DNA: TGTGCCACCAGCAGAGGCGGGAGCTCCTACGAGCAGTACTTC
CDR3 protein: CATSRGGSSYEQYF

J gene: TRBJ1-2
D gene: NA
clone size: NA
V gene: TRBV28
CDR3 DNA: TGTGCCAGCAGTTCGACAGACTATGGCTACACCTTC
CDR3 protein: CASSSTDYGYTF

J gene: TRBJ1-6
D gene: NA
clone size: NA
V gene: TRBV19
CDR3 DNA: TGTGCCAGTAGTGCCTCTACAGGGAACGGGAATTCACCCCTCCACTTT
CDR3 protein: CASSASTGNGNSPLHF

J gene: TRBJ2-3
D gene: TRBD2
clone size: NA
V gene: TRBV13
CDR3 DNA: TGTGCCAGCACCCCTTCAGGGACTAGCCGCACAGATACGCAGTATTTT
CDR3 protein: CASTPSGTSRTDTQYF

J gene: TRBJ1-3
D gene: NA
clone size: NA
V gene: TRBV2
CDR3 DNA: TGTGCCAGCAGCCCCAACTCTGGAAACACCATATATTTT
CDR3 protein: CASSPNSGNTIYF

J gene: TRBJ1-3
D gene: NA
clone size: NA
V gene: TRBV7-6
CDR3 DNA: TGTGCCAGCAGCCGCGGACTGAACTCTGGAAACACCATATATTTT
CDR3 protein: CASSRGLNSGNTIYF

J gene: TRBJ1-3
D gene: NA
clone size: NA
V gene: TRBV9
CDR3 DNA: TGTGCCAGCAGCGTAGGCTGGAGCGGTGGAAACACCATATATTTT
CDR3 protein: CASSVGWSGGNTIYF

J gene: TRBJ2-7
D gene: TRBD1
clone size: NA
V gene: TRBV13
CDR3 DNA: TGTGCCAGCAGCTTCTCAGGGGGATCCTACGAGCAGTACTTC
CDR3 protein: CASSFSGGSYEQYF

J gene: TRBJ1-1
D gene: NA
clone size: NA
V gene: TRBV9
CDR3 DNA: TGTGCCAGCAGCGTAGACGGGACACGGAACACTGAAGCTTTCTTT
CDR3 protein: CASSVDGTRNTEAFF

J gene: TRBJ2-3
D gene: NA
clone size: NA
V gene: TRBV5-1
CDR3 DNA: TGCGCCAGCAGCTCGCAGGGCACAGATACGCAGTATTTT
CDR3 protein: CASSSQGTDTQYF

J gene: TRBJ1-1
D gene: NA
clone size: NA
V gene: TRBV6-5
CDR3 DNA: TGTGCCAGCAGTTACGCCTTAACAGGGTACACTGAAGCTTTCTTT
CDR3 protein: CASSYALTGYTEAFF

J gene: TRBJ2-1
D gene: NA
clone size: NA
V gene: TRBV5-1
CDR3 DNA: TGCGCCAGCAGCTACTTAGCGGTTTCCTACAATGAGCAGTTCTTC
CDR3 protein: CASSYLAVSYNEQFF

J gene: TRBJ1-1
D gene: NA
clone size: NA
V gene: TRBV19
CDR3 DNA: TGTGCCAGTAGTCCCAGGGTCCGAATGAACACTGAAGCTTTCTTT
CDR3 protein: CASSPRVRMNTEAFF

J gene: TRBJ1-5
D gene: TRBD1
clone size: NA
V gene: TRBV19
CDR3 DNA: TGTGCCAGTAGTATTCCAGGGGGTCGGCCCCAGCATTTT
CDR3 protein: CASSIPGGRPQHF

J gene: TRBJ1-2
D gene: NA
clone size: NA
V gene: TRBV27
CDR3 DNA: TGTGCCAGCAGTCCAACGGGGAATCCCAACTATGGCTACACCTTC
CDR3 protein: CASSPTGNPNYGYTF

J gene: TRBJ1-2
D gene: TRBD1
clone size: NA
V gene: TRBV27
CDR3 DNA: TGTGCCAGCAGGATTACCGGGACAGGGTCGAACTATGGCTACACCTTC
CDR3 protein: CASRITGTGSNYGYTF

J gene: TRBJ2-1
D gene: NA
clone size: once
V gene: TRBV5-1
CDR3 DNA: TGCGCCAGCAGCTTACAAGGGGGGGCCTACAATGAGCAGTTCTTC
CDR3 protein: CASSLQGGAYNEQFF

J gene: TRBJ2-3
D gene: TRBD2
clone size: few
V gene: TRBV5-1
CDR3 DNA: TGCGCCAGCAGCTTGGGGGACTACACAGATACGCAGTATTTT
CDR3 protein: CASSLGDYTDTQYF

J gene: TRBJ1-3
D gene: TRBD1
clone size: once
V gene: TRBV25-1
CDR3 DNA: TGTGCCAGCTTCGACAGGGGGGGAAACACCATATATTTT
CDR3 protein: CASFDRGGNTIYF

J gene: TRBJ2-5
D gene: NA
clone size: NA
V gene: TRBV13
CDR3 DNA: TGTGCCAGCAGCTTGGGGGCGCAAGAGACCCAGTACTTC
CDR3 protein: CASSLGAQETQYF

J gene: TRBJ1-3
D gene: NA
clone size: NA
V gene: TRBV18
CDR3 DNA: TGTGCCAGCTCACGGGTGACAGGAATCTCTGGAAACACCATATATTTT
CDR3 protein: CASSRVTGISGNTIYF

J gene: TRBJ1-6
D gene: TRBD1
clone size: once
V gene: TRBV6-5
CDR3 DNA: TGTGCCAGCAGAGGACAGGGTTATTCACCCCTCCACTTT
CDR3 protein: CASRGQGYSPLHF

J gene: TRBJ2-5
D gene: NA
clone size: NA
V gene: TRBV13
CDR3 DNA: TGTGCCAGCAGCTTAGACCGCACACCCCAAGAGACCCAGTACTTC
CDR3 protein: CASSLDRTPQETQYF

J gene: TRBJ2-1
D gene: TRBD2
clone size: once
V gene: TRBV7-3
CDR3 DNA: TGTGCCAGCAGCTTAGCGGGAGGGAGGAATGAGCAGTTCTTC
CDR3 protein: CASSLAGGRNEQFF

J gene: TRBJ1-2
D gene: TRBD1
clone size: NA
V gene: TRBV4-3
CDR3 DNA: TGCGCCAGCAGCAAGGACTTGGACAGGGGTGGTGGCTACACCTTC
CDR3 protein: CASSKDLDRGGGYTF

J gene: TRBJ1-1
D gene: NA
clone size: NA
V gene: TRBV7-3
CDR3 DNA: TGTGCCAGCAGCTTAGCCGGGGTGAACACTGAAGCTTTCTTT
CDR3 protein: CASSLAGVNTEAFF

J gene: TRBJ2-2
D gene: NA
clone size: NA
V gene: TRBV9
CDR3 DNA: TGTGCCAGCAGCCAAGCTTCGAGGACCGGGGAGCTGTTTTTT
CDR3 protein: CASSQASRTGELFF

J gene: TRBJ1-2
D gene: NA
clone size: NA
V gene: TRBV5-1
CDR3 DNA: TGCGCCAGCAGCCCGGAGGTAGTTACGGCGGGCTACACCTTC
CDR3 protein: CASSPEVVTAGYTF